This T cell receptor beta chain is drawn from a study of T cell responses to AZD1222 COVID-19 vaccine. Notes on the study in general: A mostly white British donor set with more females was recruited, and clonal diversity was possibly underestimated. Among spike-specific TCRs, nearly half reportedly target unmutated variant regions. Spike-specific TCR breadth and depth grew following two AZD1222 doses.

The sample holds a few counts of this clone. Its antigen is not identified. Assay used: immunoSEQ multiplex PCR; TCRdb lists only in-frame clones, some missing. The data contain 110,000 to 150,000 clones, approximately 89% of them seen just once; the ten biggest clones take up about 4.8%. The V end lost 6 bases, the J end lost 9 bases, and 19 bases lay between the germline ends. CDR3 length equals 14 residues. CDR1 SGHRS and CDR2 YFSETQ come from the germline V gene. The sample in question was peripheral blood, obtained on day 0 of AZD1222 vaccination. This chain connects TRBV5-1 to TRBJ2-1; a possible D gene is TRBD2 (6 bases). The TCR originated in an adult in good health. The CDR3 here is CASTRGEAAVEQFF. In DNA, the CDR3 is TGCGCCAGCACCCGCGGGGAGGCCGCGGTTGAGCAGTTCTTC. Together with reference TRBV5-1 and TRBJ2-1, the CDR3 gives the full variable domain: KAGVTQTPRYLIKTRGQQVTLSCSPISGHRSVSWYQQTPGQGLQFLFEYFSETQRNKGNFPGRFSGRQFSNSRSEMNVSTLELGDSALYLCASTRGEAAVEQFFGPGTRLTVL.